This paragraph covers one TCR beta chain sequence. This clonotype was counted at least ten times. Its antigen remains undetermined. No quality values exist for individual bases; no much larger clone is one base distant. Bulk unsorted tissue served as the source for RNA extraction, and RNA quality was assessed using a NanoDrop ND-1000 and an Agilent 2100. Donors were newly diagnosed lung cancer patients admitted for thoracic surgery in China between August and November 2014, without prior chemotherapy. The study excluded patients who had received radiotherapy or chemotherapy before or who had another cancer at the same time. Surgical tissue pieces of about 1-2.1 cm3 were preserved in RNAlater solution and stored at -80 °C until use. This entry belongs to a study of tumor and adjacent non-tumor tissue in lung cancer (dated by TCRdb to 2016 to 2019). For context, the study as a whole: Patients with adenocarcinoma (about twelve), squamous cell carcinoma (2) and small cell lung cancer (1) were included in the cohort. The roughly 15 patients were aged 31 to 76 years, included 10 men and 5 women, and had TNM stage I to III disease. Sequencing generated a total of approximately 130 million productive TCRbeta reads, averaging about 4.2 million reads per sample. The study compared bulk TCRbeta repertoires between lung tumor tissue and matched distant non-tumor lung tissue from fewer than 19 lung cancer patients. A few dozen paired specimens, one tumor and one normal lung sample per patient, were profiled by TCRbeta CDR3 sequencing. The research as a whole found: Neither the sequencing platform nor unique molecular identifiers are named or mentioned anywhere in the methods. In normal lung, the top 100 clones accounted for a significantly larger cumulative share of the repertoire than in tumor tissue. TCR diversity (inverse Simpson) was significantly higher in tumor than in normal lung tissue (roughly 430 vs 170, P = 0.0075, Mann-Whitney U test). Only about 15 patients were included in the cohort, and the need for larger samples and more detailed clinical data was noted by the authors. TCR diversity was significantly higher in younger patients, and greater tumor TCR diversity was associated with shorter overall survival and shorter disease-free survival. Because peripheral blood was not sequenced, the blood TCRbeta repertoires of the lung cancer patients in the study went unexamined.

The library was built by means of multiplex PCR. Sequencing relied on an Illumina HiSeq 2500. TCRbeta libraries were constructed through three rounds of nested PCR with primers (Table S4) according to protocols adapted from ARM-PCR. Before sequencing, PCR products of 200-500 bp were cut from the gel and purified using the QIAquick gel extraction kit. Turning to the authors' computational methods: Trimmomatic was used to clean the reads, FLASH merged the cleaned reads into complete CDR3 sequences, and MiTCR assigned the sequences to V(D)J germline segments. VDJtools was used to compute clonal diversity as the inverse Simpson's index. In-frame sequences without a premature stop codon were defined as productive reads. TCRdb handled the public reads itself, with Q25 trimming in fastp and clone calling in MiXCR, and kept productive beta chains. Each entry merges the rows of one CDR3 protein and shows their most common DNA and genes. TCRdb, not the authors, supplied the V and J calls. For this sample there are some 120,000 distinct CDR3 sequences; approximately 66% appear just once. 9.5% to 15% of the sample belongs to the ten largest clones.

The germline ends are 12 bases apart after V is trimmed by 0 bases and J by 4 bases. The CDR3 covers 15 residues, taking in both the cysteine and the phenylalanine. Only the CDR3 region is kept as DNA, spanning 45 bases read in frame from base 1. Looking up the germline V gene yields CDR1 MGHRA and CDR2 YSYEKL. Sequenced input: lung tumor tissue. The rearranged segments are TRBV4-1 and TRBJ1-2; no D gene can be assigned with confidence. The sequence was collected from a man aged 30 to 39 with non-small cell lung cancer. The DNA sequence is TGCGCCAGCAGCCAAGATGCGGCAAACCGCTATGGCTACACCTTC. Its protein product is CASSQDAANRYGYTF.